The 30 T cell receptor beta chains given below trace back to one sample, sequenced in a study of blood T cell repertoires in COVID-19 (dated by TCRdb to the early 2020s). The library was made by the immunoSEQ multiplex PCR assay. TCRdb provides this immuneACCESS table in a form limited to in-frame rearrangements. Some clones are lacking; in checked studies, under half of them reflect an unresolved V gene, and why the rest are absent is not known. For this sample the table gives around 99,000 clones, of which about nine tenths were detected only once. In total, the top ten clones hold 4.5% to 5.5% of the sample. Sequencing was done on a sample of peripheral blood. The receptors stem from a man between 50 and 59 years old with acute or convalescent COVID-19.

The chain recombines TRBV6-2 or TRBV6-3 with TRBJ2-2, with D hard to call. V was trimmed by 5 bases and J by 3 bases, leaving 13 bases between them. Germline V lookup: CDR1 MNHEY, CDR2 SVGEGT. The CDR3 totals 15 residues. The DNA of the CDR3 is TGTGCCAGCAGTGGGCCCCACTCTGACACCGGGGAGCTGTTTTTT. Residues: CASSGPHSDTGELFF.

This chain connects TRBV6-5 to TRBJ1-1; D possibly corresponds to TRBD1 (6 bases). Germline values: CDR1 MNHEY, CDR2 SVGAGI. This CDR3 comprises 15 residues. Trimming removed 0 bases at V and 3 bases at J, with 11 bases between. The CDR3: CASSYSRQADTEAFF. As DNA, the CDR3 is TGTGCCAGCAGTTACTCCCGACAGGCGGACACTGAAGCTTTCTTT.

The genes are TRBV7-2 and TRBJ2-7; the D is unclear. CDR1 SGHTA and CDR2 FQGNSA come from the germline V gene. V was pared by 2 bases and J by 4 bases, with 15 bases between. The CDR3 loop spans 15 amino acids. Here the CDR3 DNA reads TGTGCCAGCAGCTTACTTCCTAGTATGGATTACGAGCAGTACTTC. Amino acid sequence: CASSLLPSMDYEQYF.

The chain uses TRBV6-6 and TRBJ1-1; 9 nucleotides agree with TRBD1. V was pared by 8 bases and J by 5 bases, with 6 bases of the junction left unmatched. The CDR3 is 13 residues long. The V gene's germline CDR1 is MNHNY and CDR2 SVGAGI (reference sequence). The CDR3 is CASLNRGQTEAFF. The CDR3 DNA is TGTGCCAGCCTCAACAGGGGGCAGACTGAAGCTTTCTTT.

The chain combines TRBV9 with TRBJ1-4; the match to TRBD1 covers 7 bases. This CDR3 is 15 amino acids long. CDR1 and CDR2 (germline): SGDLS, YYNGEE. V lost 0 bases, J lost 4 bases, and 3 bases stayed unmatched. This CDR3 reads CASSVAGQSNEKLFF. DNA for the CDR3: TGTGCCAGCAGCGTAGCGGGACAGAGTAATGAAAAACTGTTTTTT.

The CDR3: CASSQTGLAGPDTQYF. The CDR3 nucleotides read TGTGCCAGCAGCCAGACCGGACTAGCGGGACCAGATACGCAGTATTTT. The chain joins TRBV3-1 (or the pseudogene TRBV3-2) to TRBJ2-3; 12 bases align to TRBD2. Trimming removed 3 bases from V and 4 bases from J; junction bases left unmatched: 5. Germline CDR1 reads LGHDT; CDR2 reads YNNKEL (reference sequence). The length of the CDR3 is 16 residues.

As DNA, the CDR3 is TGTGCCAGCAGCTACCGGGACACTCCCTACGAGCAGTACTTC. This sequence encodes CASSYRDTPYEQYF. The chain uses TRBV7-9 and TRBJ2-7, with TRBD1 as a possible D gene (6 bases). The CDR3 sequence is 14 residues long. The V and J ends lost 4 bases and 2 bases respectively, with 12 bases between them. CDR1 and CDR2 (germline): SEHNR, FQNEAQ (reference sequence).

This chain joins TRBV19 and TRBJ2-1; TRBD2 aligns across 11 bases. V shed 7 bases, J shed 7 bases, and the junction held 12 bases outside the gene matches. There are 16 residues in the CDR3. The germline gives CDR1 LNHDA, CDR2 SQIVND (reference sequence). CDR3 loop: CASTSPLAGGLNEQFF. In DNA, the CDR3 is TGTGCCAGTACCTCCCCGCTAGCGGGAGGACTGAATGAGCAGTTCTTC. The full variable domain, with the rest looked up from reference TRBV19 and TRBJ2-1, is DGGITQSPKYLFRKEGQNVTLSCEQNLNHDAMYWYRQDPGQGLRLIYYSQIVNDFQKGDIAEGYSVSREKKESFPLTVTSAQKNPTAFYLCASTSPLAGGLNEQFFGPGTRLTVL.

The chain couples TRBV5-1 to TRBJ2-1; TRBD2 matches 11 bases. The CDR3 loop spans 14 amino acids. Germline V gene data show CDR1 as SGHRS and CDR2 as YFSETQ. The J segment lost 6 bases and the V segment lost 2 bases, leaving 1 base of the junction unmatched. The chain's CDR3 is CASSFTSGGNEQFF. CDR3 DNA sequence: TGCGCCAGCAGCTTTACTAGCGGGGGCAATGAGCAGTTCTTC.

The chain carries TRBV11-3 and TRBJ1-6, with D perhaps matching TRBD1 (6 bases). There are 18 residues in the CDR3. V was clipped by 6 bases and J by 0 bases, with 18 bases between them. CDR1 and CDR2 from the germline V gene are SGHNT and YENEEA. CDR3 amino acids: CASSLSRQGNSYNSPLHF. The CDR3 DNA is TGTGCCAGCAGTCTTTCCCGGCAGGGGAACTCCTATAATTCACCCCTCCACTTT.

V is TRBV10-3 and J is TRBJ2-1, with D perhaps matching TRBD1 (6 bases). The CDR3 extends over 18 amino acids. Deletions cut 2 bases from V and 0 bases from J, with 17 bases between. The germline V gene has CDR1 ENHRY and CDR2 SYGVKD. The CDR3 DNA sequence: TGTGCCATCAGTGAGAGGGACACAGGGAGCCGCTCCTACAATGAGCAGTTCTTC. Protein sequence: CAISERDTGSRSYNEQFF.

The sample holds one count of this clone. The DNA of the CDR3 is TGTGCCAGCAGCCCGGGGGGGGGTTGGGACAAAAACATTCAGTACTTC. Translation: CASSPGGGWDKNIQYF. V gene TRBV5-4 combines with J gene TRBJ2-4, with 8 bases matching TRBD2. Germline assignment: CDR1 SGHNT and CDR2 YYREEE (reference sequence). The V segment lost 4 bases and the J segment 3 bases; nucleotides outside the gene matches: 9. This CDR3 is built from 16 residues.

The V call is TRBV18, the J call TRBJ2-2, with 10 positions matching TRBD1. This CDR3 comprises 16 residues. The germline V gene has CDR1 KGHSH and CDR2 LQKENI. The junction had 3 bases not matched to a gene; V was cut back by 1 base and J by 4 bases. The CDR3 is CASSPQGTGATGELFF. As DNA, the CDR3 is TGTGCCAGCTCACCACAAGGGACAGGGGCCACCGGGGAGCTGTTTTTT.

V is TRBV11-3 and J is TRBJ2-7; TRBD1 matches at 8 bases. Looked up from germline, CDR1 is SGHNT and CDR2 is YENEEA. V was pared by 4 bases and J by 6 bases, with 11 bases of the junction left unmatched. This CDR3 region has 15 residues. DNA of the CDR3: TGTGCCAGCAGCTACGCCAGGGGGCTTGGCTCCGAGCAGTACTTC. Translation: CASSYARGLGSEQYF.

The rearrangement joins TRBV3-1 (or the pseudogene TRBV3-2) to TRBJ2-5; D might be TRBD1 (5 bases). The germline V and J ends were trimmed by 0 bases and 8 bases, with 19 bases remaining between them. Germline V CDR1 and CDR2: LGHDT, YNNKEL (reference sequence). The CDR3 loop spans 16 amino acids. CDR3: CASSQDLGQGKRTQYF. The CDR3 DNA reads as TGTGCCAGCAGCCAAGATCTGGGGCAGGGTAAGAGAACCCAGTACTTC.

The chain recombines TRBV29-1 with TRBJ2-7; maybe TRBD1 (6 bases). V was trimmed by 6 bases and J by 0 bases, leaving 12 bases between them. CDR3 length: 13 residues. Germline V gene data show CDR1 as SQVTM and CDR2 as ANQGSEA. CDR3 sequence: CSVVTGNSYEQYF. The CDR3 region has the DNA TGCAGCGTGGTTACAGGGAACTCCTACGAGCAGTACTTC.

The CDR3 sequence: CASSEERTSTDTQYF. In DNA form, the CDR3 reads TGCGCCAGCAGTGAGGAGCGGACTAGCACAGATACGCAGTATTTT. The chain joins TRBV10-2 to TRBJ2-3, with a weak D call TRBD2 (5 bases). Trimming pared 2 bases from V and 0 bases from J, leaving 9 bases between. CDR1 and CDR2 (germline): WSHSY, SAAADI. The CDR3 has 15 amino acids.

The V call is TRBV6-5, the J call TRBJ1-1; D possibly corresponds to TRBD1 (5 bases). The germline V and J ends were trimmed by 6 bases and 3 bases, with 11 bases remaining between them. Germline loops: CDR1 MNHEY, CDR2 SVGAGI. The CDR3 extends over 13 amino acids. CDR3 bases: TGTGCCAGCAGCTCCGACAGATACACTGAAGCTTTCTTT. It encodes CASSSDRYTEAFF.

This clone came up once. The gene calls are TRBV27 and TRBJ1-2; 8 nucleotides line up with TRBD1. Germline V gives CDR1 MNHEY, CDR2 SMNVEV (reference sequence). The CDR3 runs 14 residues. J lost 4 bases, V lost 6 bases, and 7 bases had no gene match. CDR3 sequence (DNA): TGTGCCAGCAGCCTACAGGGGGTAGGCTATGGCTACACCTTC. This codes for CASSLQGVGYGYTF.

This chain uses TRBV2 with TRBJ2-1, with 7 bases matching TRBD2. The CDR3 is 17 residues long. J gave up 9 bases and V 0 bases, and 14 bases lay outside the gene matches. Germline CDR1 SNHLY, CDR2 FYNNEI. This chain's CDR3 is CASSEAVLRETHGEQFF. CDR3 coding DNA: TGTGCCAGCAGTGAAGCGGTACTGCGGGAGACCCACGGTGAGCAGTTCTTC.

The J gene is TRBJ2-5, the V gene TRBV28; no clear D gene. The CDR3 is 11 residues long. The V end lost 3 bases, the J end lost 7 bases, and 6 bases lay between the germline ends. CDR1 and CDR2 (germline): MDHEN, SYDVKM. The CDR3 DNA reads as TGTGCCAGCAGTTTGTTCGGGACCCAGTACTTC. Amino acids: CASSLFGTQYF.

This clone was recorded once. J is TRBJ2-5 and V is TRBV7-2, with 9 bases fitting TRBD1. The germline CDR1 and CDR2 sequences are SGHTA and FQGNSA. Germline trimming cut 5 bases from V and 4 bases from J; bases unmatched to any gene: 5. The CDR3 covers 14 residues. Written as DNA, the CDR3 is TGTGCCAGCAGCACAGGACAGGGGACAGAGACCCAGTACTTC. Protein product: CASSTGQGTETQYF.

The CDR3 here is CSVYGPGTEAFF. CDR3 DNA sequence: TGCAGCGTTTATGGTCCGGGAACTGAAGCTTTCTTT. The gene calls are TRBV29-1 and TRBJ1-1; D call uncertain. The CDR3 has 12 amino acids. The germline V gene encodes CDR1 SQVTM and CDR2 ANQGSEA. Trimming took 5 bases from V and 5 from J, leaving 12 bases between them.

This clone was seen a single time. This chain uses TRBV30 with TRBJ2-6; 13 bases map to TRBD2. Per germline, CDR1 GTSNPN and CDR2 SVGIG (reference sequence). V was clipped by 1 base and J by 4 bases; unmatched bases: 7. The CDR3 runs to 18 residues. The CDR3 region is CAWSARLAGGKGANVLTF. DNA of the CDR3: TGTGCCTGGAGTGCAAGACTAGCGGGAGGCAAAGGGGCCAACGTCCTGACTTTC.

Only one count was recorded for this clone. The J gene is TRBJ1-1, the V gene TRBV4-1; 9 bases align to TRBD1. Germline CDR1 reads MGHRA; CDR2 reads YSYEKL. Trimming at V came to 4 bases and at J to 3 bases, leaving 6 bases not matched to a gene. The CDR3 extends over 15 amino acids. As DNA, the CDR3 is TGCGCCAGCAGCCCGCCCGGACAGGGGCACACTGAAGCTTTCTTT. Protein product: CASSPPGQGHTEAFF.

The chain joins TRBV7-2 to TRBJ2-4; D remains unclear. The germline V and J ends were trimmed by 1 base and 7 bases, with 11 bases remaining between them. The CDR3 extends over 14 amino acids. From germline, CDR1 is SGHTA and CDR2 FQGNSA. The CDR3 bases are TGTGCCAGCAGCTTAGTAGTCTCCGGGAACATTCAGTACTTC. Amino acid sequence: CASSLVVSGNIQYF.

The J gene is TRBJ2-1, the V gene TRBV6-6, with D possibly matching TRBD2 (6 bases). V was shortened by 2 bases and J by 2 bases, with 13 bases between the two germline ends. The CDR3 sequence is 16 residues long. Per germline, CDR1 MNHNY and CDR2 SVGAGI (reference sequence). The DNA for the CDR3 is TGTGCCAGCAGTTACAAGCTACGGGGGACCTACAATGAGCAGTTCTTC. Its protein is CASSYKLRGTYNEQFF.

The chain carries TRBV18 and TRBJ1-2; 7 bases map to TRBD1. The CDR3 length is 13 residues. Germline CDR1 KGHSH, CDR2 LQKENI. With 3 bases clipped from V and 6 bases from J, the junction kept 4 bases outside the gene matches. CDR3: CASSPKDRDGYTF. CDR3 bases: TGTGCCAGCTCACCTAAAGACAGGGATGGCTACACCTTC.

The chain is built from TRBV7-2 and TRBJ2-3, with TRBD2 matching 14 bases. This CDR3 has 18 residues. Trimming removed 0 bases from V and 4 bases from J; junction bases left unmatched: 6. Germline V gene data show CDR1 as SGHTA and CDR2 as FQGNSA. This chain's CDR3 is CASSLAKGLAGAADTQYF. CDR3 DNA sequence: TGTGCCAGCAGCTTAGCGAAGGGACTAGCGGGAGCGGCAGATACGCAGTATTTT. The full variable domain, rest sourced from reference TRBV7-2 and TRBJ2-3, is GAGVSQSPSNKVTEKGKDVELRCDPISGHTALYWYRQSLGQGLEFLIYFQGNSAPDKSGLPSDRFSAERTGGSVSTLTIQRTQQEDSAVYLCASSLAKGLAGAADTQYFGPGTRLTVL.

J is TRBJ2-7 and V is TRBV19; 8 nucleotides align to TRBD1. Germline CDR1 reads LNHDA; CDR2 reads SQIVND (reference sequence). CDR3 size: 15 residues. Trimming took 2 bases from V and 5 from J; bases not matched to a gene: 8. CDR3 region: CASSISAGGFHEQYF. CDR3 in DNA: TGTGCCAGTAGTATAAGCGCAGGGGGCTTCCACGAGCAGTACTTC.